These 26 T cell receptor beta chains were sequenced from one sample in a study of shared clonotypes between healthy human individuals (dated by TCRdb to about 2020). Libraries were made using the immunoSEQ multiplex PCR assay. Entries here come from immuneACCESS through TCRdb and include only in-frame sequences with V and J called. Some clones fail to appear in such tables; in the studies checked, an unresolved V gene covers under half of the shortfall, and the cause of the remainder is unknown. Here the sample has roughly 1,500,000 clones; approximately 98% occur a single time. Roughly 0.45% of the sample rests with the top ten. The specimen was naive CD4+ T cells sorted from blood. This sample's cell subset or site label indicates: CD45RA+ positively selected. All receptors come from a man younger than 45 in good health.

The rearrangement links TRBV27 to TRBJ2-7; D not certain. The V gene's germline CDR1 is MNHEY and CDR2 SMNVEV (reference sequence). V gave up 5 bases and J gave up 0 bases, with 11 bases separating them. The CDR3 contains 14 residues. CDR3 amino acids: CASSPQRISYEQYF. The DNA for the CDR3 is TGTGCCAGCAGTCCTCAAAGAATCTCCTACGAGCAGTACTTC.

The V and J genes are TRBV18 and TRBJ2-1; 12 nucleotides match TRBD2. The V gene's germline CDR1 is KGHSH and CDR2 LQKENI. The CDR3 runs to 16 residues. The J segment lost 5 bases and the V segment lost 3 bases, leaving 5 bases of the junction unmatched. This CDR3 is CASSPPSGRANNEQFF. CDR3 DNA: TGTGCCAGCTCACCCCCTAGCGGGAGGGCCAACAATGAGCAGTTCTTC. Full variable domain (rest looked up from reference TRBV18 and TRBJ2-1): NAGVMQNPRHLVRRRGQEARLRCSPMKGHSHVYWYRQLPEEGLKFMVYLQKENIIDESGMPKERFSAEFPKEGPSILRIQQVVRGDSAAYFCASSPPSGRANNEQFFGPGTRLTVL.

The chain uses TRBV28 and TRBJ1-1, with TRBD1 matching over 9 bases. The germline gives CDR1 MDHEN, CDR2 SYDVKM. J gave up 4 bases and V 5 bases, and 8 bases lay outside the gene matches. This CDR3 comprises 15 residues. The CDR3 DNA reads TGTGCCAGCAGTGGATCGGGACAGGGACGCACTGAAGCTTTCTTT. Residues: CASSGSGQGRTEAFF.

The rearrangement uses TRBV28 and TRBJ1-5; D gene uncertain. CDR3 size: 12 residues. Trimming shortened V by 3 bases and J by 9 bases, and 9 bases separated the two germline ends. Germline loops: CDR1 MDHEN, CDR2 SYDVKM. DNA of the CDR3: TGTGCCAGCAGTTTGGTATTGCGGCCCCAGCATTTT. It encodes CASSLVLRPQHF. The full variable domain, completed using reference TRBV28 and TRBJ1-5, is DVKVTQSSRYLVKRTGEKVFLECVQDMDHENMFWYRQDPGLGLRLIYFSYDVKMKEKGDIPEGYSVSREKKERFSLILESASTNQTSMYLCASSLVLRPQHFGDGTRLSIL.

V is TRBV7-6 and J is TRBJ2-5; D unclear. In germline, CDR1 is SGHVS, CDR2 FNYEAQ. The CDR3 is made up of 13 amino acids. The V end lost 1 base, the J end lost 5 bases, and 8 bases lay between the germline ends. The CDR3: CASSLVELETQYF. As DNA, the CDR3 is TGTGCCAGCAGCTTAGTGGAGTTGGAGACCCAGTACTTC.

Regarding this clone: Other DNA sequences of this sample code for an identical CDR3. As DNA, the CDR3 is TGTGCCAGCAGCTTAGCAGGGAATCAGCCCCAGCATTTT. Translation: CASSLAGNQPQHF. This chain joins TRBV5-5 and TRBJ1-5; weak D call: TRBD1 (5 bases). CDR3 length: 13 amino acids. The V gene's germline CDR1 is SGHKS and CDR2 YYEKEE (reference sequence). The ends were cut back, 2 bases at V and 4 bases at J, with 7 bases in the middle.

In this sample, this clone turned up once. This chain uses TRBV18 with TRBJ2-7, with D hard to call. Germline V gene data show CDR1 as KGHSH and CDR2 as LQKENI. Trimming pared 0 bases from V and 4 bases from J, leaving 7 bases between. CDR3 length equals 13 residues. In DNA form, the CDR3 reads TGTGCCAGCTCACCACCGGCCCGTTACGAGCAGTACTTC. Translated: CASSPPARYEQYF.

V gene TRBV11-2 combines with J gene TRBJ2-7; D is perhaps TRBD1 (7 bases). V was shortened by 6 bases and J by 4 bases, with 19 bases between the two germline ends. CDR1 and CDR2 (germline): SGHAT, FQNNGV. This CDR3 comprises 15 residues. The CDR3: CASRPGGGGRYEQYF. The CDR3 bases are TGTGCCAGCAGGCCTGGAGGAGGGGGCAGGTACGAGCAGTACTTC. The entire variable domain, with the rest obtained from reference TRBV11-2 and TRBJ2-7, is as follows: EAGVAQSPRYKIIEKRQSVAFWCNPISGHATLYWYQQILGQGPKLLIQFQNNGVVDDSQLPKDRFSAERLKGVDSTLKIQPAKLEDSAVYLCASRPGGGGRYEQYFGPGTRLTVT.

The rearrangement links TRBV10-1 to TRBJ2-5; no definite D call. Germline CDR1 WNHNN, CDR2 SYGVQD (reference sequence). Trimming stripped 6 bases from V and 8 bases from J, with 16 bases between. The CDR3 is made up of 13 amino acids. Written as DNA, the CDR3 is TGCGCCAGCAGCGCCGGCTTAATGGGTACCCAGTACTTC. It specifies CASSAGLMGTQYF.

The CDR3 here is CASSYTGHQETQYF. For the CDR3, the DNA is TGTGCCAGCAGTTACACCGGACACCAAGAGACCCAGTACTTC. The chain employs TRBV6-5 and TRBJ2-5; unclear D gene. There are 14 residues in the CDR3. Germline V lookup: CDR1 MNHEY, CDR2 SVGAGI. Trimming removed 2 bases at V and 0 bases at J, with 7 bases between.

The V and J genes are TRBV7-9 and TRBJ1-4, with D possibly being TRBD1 (6 bases). The ends were cut back, 8 bases at V and 7 bases at J, with 17 bases in the middle. There are 14 residues in the CDR3. From germline, CDR1 is SEHNR and CDR2 FQNEAQ (reference sequence). DNA of the CDR3: TGTGCCAGCCGCCGCCCAGGGGATGTTGAAAAACTGTTTTTT. The encoded protein is CASRRPGDVEKLFF.

This chain uses TRBV5-4 with TRBJ1-2, with TRBD1 matching 11 bases. V shed 2 bases, J shed 8 bases, and the junction held 11 bases outside the gene matches. Germline values: CDR1 SGHNT, CDR2 YYREEE (reference sequence). The length of the CDR3 is 16 residues. CDR3 protein: CASSFPGQGAPGGYTF. The CDR3 DNA follows: TGTGCCAGCAGCTTCCCTGGACAGGGGGCCCCCGGCGGCTACACCTTC.

This chain connects TRBV10-3 to TRBJ1-1, with D tentatively TRBD1 (6 bases). CDR3 length: 14 residues. Germline assignment: CDR1 ENHRY and CDR2 SYGVKD. The germline V and J ends were trimmed by 2 bases and 4 bases, with 11 bases remaining between them. The CDR3 spells CAISEEDRPTEAFF. The DNA of the CDR3 is TGTGCCATCAGTGAGGAAGACAGGCCCACTGAAGCTTTCTTT.

The genes are TRBV15 and TRBJ2-3; 9 positions agree with TRBD2. V trimming: 1 base; J trimming: 6 bases; junction bases outside the gene matches: 8. In germline, CDR1 is LNHNV, CDR2 YYDKDF (reference sequence). This CDR3 is built from 16 residues. The CDR3 loop reads CATSRGERGVWDTQYF. The CDR3 DNA reads as TGTGCCACCAGCAGAGGGGAGCGGGGGGTATGGGATACGCAGTATTTT.

The J gene is TRBJ2-3, the V gene TRBV7-8; 12 nucleotides match TRBD2. The germline CDR1 and CDR2 sequences are SGHVS and FQNEAQ. V lost 5 bases to trimming and J lost 6 bases; unmatched junction nucleotides: 3. The CDR3 loop spans 14 amino acids. The CDR3 DNA reads TGTGCCAGCAGCAGACTAGCGGGAGAGGATACGCAGTATTTT. Translation: CASSRLAGEDTQYF.

The V call is TRBV2, the J call TRBJ1-2; no firm D call. Germline V gene sequence: CDR1 SNHLY, CDR2 FYNNEI. This CDR3 spans 12 amino acids. V was shortened by 7 bases and J by 2 bases, with 8 bases between the two germline ends. The CDR3 is CASNDPNYGYTF. CDR3 coding DNA: TGTGCCAGCAACGACCCGAACTATGGCTACACCTTC.

This chain links TRBV30 with TRBJ1-5, with a weak D call TRBD1 (5 bases). Trimming took 3 bases from V and 9 from J, leaving 15 bases between them. The CDR3 extends over 13 amino acids. CDR1 GTSNPN and CDR2 SVGIG come from the germline V gene (reference sequence). CDR3: CAWSPRDEPPQHF. The CDR3 DNA follows: TGTGCCTGGAGCCCCAGGGATGAGCCGCCCCAGCATTTT. The entire variable domain, with the rest obtained from reference TRBV30 and TRBJ1-5, is as follows: SQTIHQWPATLVQPVGSPLSLECTVEGTSNPNLYWYRQAAGRGLQLLFYSVGIGQISSEVPQNLSASRPQDRQFILSSKKLLLSDSGFYLCAWSPRDEPPQHFGDGTRLSIL.

As regards this clone: Other DNA sequences in this sample translate to the same CDR3. The chain recombines TRBV5-4 with TRBJ2-5; D gene ambiguous. CDR3 length: 12 residues. The germline V gene encodes CDR1 SGHNT and CDR2 YYREEE (reference sequence). The ends were cut back, 1 base at V and 2 bases at J, with 3 bases in the middle. Here the CDR3 DNA reads TGTGCCAGCAGCTTGCCGCAAGAGACCCAGTACTTC. Translation: CASSLPQETQYF.

J is TRBJ2-1 and V is TRBV7-9; TRBD2 matches at 15 bases. Germline CDR1 and CDR2: SEHNR and FQNEAQ (reference sequence). V gave up 5 bases and J gave up 15 bases; unmatched junction bases: 5. CDR3 size: 13 residues. In DNA, the CDR3 is TGTGCCAGCAGCGCGGGACTAGCGGGAGGACCGTTCTTC. It specifies CASSAGLAGGPFF.

The chain recombines TRBV18 with TRBJ2-3; 7 bases are shared with TRBD1. CDR3 length: 17 amino acids. Germline CDR1 reads KGHSH; CDR2 reads LQKENI. The V and J ends lost 2 bases and 0 bases, in that order; junction bases with no gene match: 8. CDR3 sequence: CASSPIVRTGSTDTQYF. The CDR3 DNA reads TGTGCCAGCTCACCAATAGTCCGGACAGGAAGCACAGATACGCAGTATTTT.

J is TRBJ2-7 and V is TRBV10-2; no firm D call. Trimming pared 4 bases from V and 4 bases from J, leaving 5 bases between. The CDR3 extends over 11 amino acids. Germline lookup yields CDR1 WSHSY and CDR2 SAAADI. In nucleotides, the CDR3 is TGCGCCAGCAGTGCTTCATACGAGCAGTACTTC. Amino acids: CASSASYEQYF.

The chain uses TRBV19 and TRBJ1-1; a weak D match, TRBD1 (5 bases). The CDR3 contains 14 residues. Germline V lookup: CDR1 LNHDA, CDR2 SQIVND (reference sequence). The germline V and J ends were trimmed by 7 bases and 8 bases, with 20 bases remaining between them. DNA of the CDR3: TGTGCCAGTAATGGGGCAGGGTTCCTGGCCGAAGCTTTCTTT. It codes for CASNGAGFLAEAFF.

V and J are TRBV7-2 and TRBJ1-2; TRBD1 matches at 7 bases. V shed 2 bases and J 7 bases; nucleotides not matched to a gene: 4. The CDR3 is 13 residues long. In germline, CDR1 is SGHTA, CDR2 FQGNSA. For the CDR3, the DNA is TGTGCCAGCAGCTTACGACAGGGTAGTGGCTACACCTTC. This sequence encodes CASSLRQGSGYTF. Drawing the rest from reference TRBV7-2 and TRBJ1-2, the complete variable domain is GAGVSQSPSNKVTEKGKDVELRCDPISGHTALYWYRQSLGQGLEFLIYFQGNSAPDKSGLPSDRFSAERTGGSVSTLTIQRTQQEDSAVYLCASSLRQGSGYTFGSGTRLTVV.

The chain joins TRBV4-3 to TRBJ2-2; TRBD2 is a possible D gene (5 bases). Germline CDR1 is LGHNA and CDR2 is YSLEER. Trimming left V 0 bases short and J 6 bases short, with 11 bases between. This CDR3 contains 15 residues. The CDR3 spells CASSQEESGPGELFF. In DNA, the CDR3 is TGCGCCAGCAGCCAAGAAGAGAGCGGTCCCGGGGAGCTGTTTTTT.

The chain carries TRBV5-6 and TRBJ2-3; D ambiguous. CDR3 size: 14 residues. Trimming shortened V by 4 bases and J by 6 bases, and 15 bases separated the two germline ends. Germline CDR1 is SGHDT and CDR2 is YYEEEE. The CDR3 loop is CASSRIAIKDTQYF. The DNA of the CDR3 is TGTGCCAGCAGCCGAATTGCAATTAAGGATACGCAGTATTTT. Supplemented by reference TRBV5-6 and TRBJ2-3, the full variable domain reads DAGVTQSPTHLIKTRGQQVTLRCSPKSGHDTVSWYQQALGQGPQFIFQYYEEEERQRGNFPDRFSGHQFPNYSSELNVNALLLGDSALYLCASSRIAIKDTQYFGPGTRLTVL.

The V gene is TRBV5-1, the J gene TRBJ2-1, with TRBD2 matching 11 bases. CDR1 SGHRS and CDR2 YFSETQ come from the germline V gene. The length of the CDR3 is 14 residues. Unmatched junction bases numbered 5, after V lost 4 bases and J lost 8 bases. CDR3 protein: CASSPSGRSHEQFF. The CDR3 nucleotides are TGCGCCAGCAGCCCTAGCGGGAGGAGCCATGAGCAGTTCTTC.